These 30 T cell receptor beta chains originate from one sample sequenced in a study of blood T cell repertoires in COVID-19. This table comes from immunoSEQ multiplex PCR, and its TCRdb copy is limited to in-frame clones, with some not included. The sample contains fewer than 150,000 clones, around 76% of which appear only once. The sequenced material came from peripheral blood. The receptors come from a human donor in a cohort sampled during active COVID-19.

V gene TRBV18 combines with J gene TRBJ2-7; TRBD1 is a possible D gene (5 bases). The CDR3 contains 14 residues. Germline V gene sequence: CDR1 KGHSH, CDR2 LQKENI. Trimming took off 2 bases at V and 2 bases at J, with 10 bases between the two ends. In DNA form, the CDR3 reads TGTGCCAGCTCACCAACGACGGACACCTACGAGCAGTACTTC. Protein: CASSPTTDTYEQYF.

The CDR3 coding sequence is TGTGCCAGCTCACCCTCCGGGACAGGGCAGGGTCTAGCCCTCCACTTT. As protein: CASSPSGTGQGLALHF. The chain recombines TRBV18 with TRBJ1-6, with 9 positions matching TRBD1. The CDR3 is made up of 16 amino acids. In germline, CDR1 is KGHSH, CDR2 LQKENI. V lost 3 bases, J lost 14 bases, and 14 bases stayed unmatched. Full variable domain (remainder filled in from reference TRBV18 and TRBJ1-6): NAGVMQNPRHLVRRRGQEARLRCSPMKGHSHVYWYRQLPEEGLKFMVYLQKENIIDESGMPKERFSAEFPKEGPSILRIQQVVRGDSAAYFCASSPSGTGQGLALHFGNGTRLTVT.

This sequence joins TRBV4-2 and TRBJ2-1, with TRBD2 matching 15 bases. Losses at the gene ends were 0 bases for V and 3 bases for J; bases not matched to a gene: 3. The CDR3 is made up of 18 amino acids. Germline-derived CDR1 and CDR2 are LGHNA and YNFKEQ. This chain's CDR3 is CASSQERTSGGDYNEQFF. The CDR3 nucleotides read TGTGCCAGCAGCCAAGAGAGGACTAGCGGGGGGGACTACAATGAGCAGTTCTTC.

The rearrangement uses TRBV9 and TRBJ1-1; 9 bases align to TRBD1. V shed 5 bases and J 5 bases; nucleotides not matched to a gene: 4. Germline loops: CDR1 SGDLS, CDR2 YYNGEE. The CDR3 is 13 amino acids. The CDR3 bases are TGTGCCAGCAGGGGACAGGGAGAAACTGAAGCTTTCTTT. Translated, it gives CASRGQGETEAFF. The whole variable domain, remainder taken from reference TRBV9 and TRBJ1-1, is DSGVTQTPKHLITATGQRVTLRCSPRSGDLSVYWYQQSLDQGLQFLIQYYNGEERAKGNILERFSAQQFPDLHSELNLSSLELGDSALYFCASRGQGETEAFFGQGTRLTVV.

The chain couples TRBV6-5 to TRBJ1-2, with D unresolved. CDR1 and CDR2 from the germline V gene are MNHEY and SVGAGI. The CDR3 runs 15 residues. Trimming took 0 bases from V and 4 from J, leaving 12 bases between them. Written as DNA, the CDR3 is TGTGCCAGCAGTTACTCGGGCAACCCCTCCTATGGCTACACCTTC. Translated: CASSYSGNPSYGYTF.

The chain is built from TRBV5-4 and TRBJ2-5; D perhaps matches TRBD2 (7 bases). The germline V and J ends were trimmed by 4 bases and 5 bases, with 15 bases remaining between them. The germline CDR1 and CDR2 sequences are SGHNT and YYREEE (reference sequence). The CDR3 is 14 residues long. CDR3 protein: CASSRNREGETQYF. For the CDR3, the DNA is TGTGCCAGCAGCCGAAACAGGGAGGGGGAGACCCAGTACTTC. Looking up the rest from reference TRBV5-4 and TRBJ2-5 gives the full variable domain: ETGVTQSPTHLIKTRGQQVTLRCSSQSGHNTVSWYQQALGQGPQFIFQYYREEENGRGNFPPRFSGLQFPNYSSELNVNALELDDSALYLCASSRNREGETQYFGPGTRLLVL.

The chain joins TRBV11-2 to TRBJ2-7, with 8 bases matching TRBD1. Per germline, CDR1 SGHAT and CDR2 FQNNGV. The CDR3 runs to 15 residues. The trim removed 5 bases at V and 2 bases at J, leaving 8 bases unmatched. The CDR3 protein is CASSIHGQGAYEQYF. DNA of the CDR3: TGTGCCAGCAGCATACACGGACAGGGTGCCTACGAGCAGTACTTC.

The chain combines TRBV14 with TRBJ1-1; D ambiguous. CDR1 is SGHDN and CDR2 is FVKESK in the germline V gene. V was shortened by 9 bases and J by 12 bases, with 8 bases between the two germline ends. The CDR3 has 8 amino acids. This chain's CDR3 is CARLGTFF. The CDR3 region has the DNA TGTGCCAGACTAGGAACTTTCTTT.

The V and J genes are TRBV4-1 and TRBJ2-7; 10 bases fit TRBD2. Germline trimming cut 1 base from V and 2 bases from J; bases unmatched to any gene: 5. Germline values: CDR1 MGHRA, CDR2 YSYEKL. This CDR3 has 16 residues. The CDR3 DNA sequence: TGCGCCAGCAGCCAAGTAATAGCGGGGGGAACCTACGAGCAGTACTTC. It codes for CASSQVIAGGTYEQYF.

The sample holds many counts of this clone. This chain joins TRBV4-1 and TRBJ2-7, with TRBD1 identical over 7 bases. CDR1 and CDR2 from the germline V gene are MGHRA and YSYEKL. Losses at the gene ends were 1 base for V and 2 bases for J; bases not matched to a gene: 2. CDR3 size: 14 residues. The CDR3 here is CASSQGQGTYEQYF. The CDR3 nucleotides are TGCGCCAGCAGCCAAGGACAGGGAACCTACGAGCAGTACTTC.

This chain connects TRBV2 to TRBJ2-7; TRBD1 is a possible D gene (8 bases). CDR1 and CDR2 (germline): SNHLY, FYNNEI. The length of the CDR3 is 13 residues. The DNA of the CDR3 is TGTGCTGGCGGGGGACAGGAAACCTACGAGCAGTACTTC. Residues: CAGGGQETYEQYF.

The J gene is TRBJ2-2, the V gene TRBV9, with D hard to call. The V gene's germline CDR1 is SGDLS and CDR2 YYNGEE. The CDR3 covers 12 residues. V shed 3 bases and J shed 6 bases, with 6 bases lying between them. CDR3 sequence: CASSDNSGELFF. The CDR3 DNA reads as TGTGCCAGCAGCGATAACTCCGGGGAGCTGTTTTTT.

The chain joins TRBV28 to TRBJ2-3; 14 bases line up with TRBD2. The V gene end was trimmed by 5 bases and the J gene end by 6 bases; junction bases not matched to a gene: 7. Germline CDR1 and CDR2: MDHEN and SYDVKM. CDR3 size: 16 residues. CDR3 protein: CASSEVTSGGGDTQYF. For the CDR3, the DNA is TGTGCCAGCAGTGAGGTGACTAGCGGGGGGGGTGATACGCAGTATTTT. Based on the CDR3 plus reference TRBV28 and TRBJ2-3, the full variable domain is DVKVTQSSRYLVKRTGEKVFLECVQDMDHENMFWYRQDPGLGLRLIYFSYDVKMKEKGDIPEGYSVSREKKERFSLILESASTNQTSMYLCASSEVTSGGGDTQYFGPGTRLTVL.

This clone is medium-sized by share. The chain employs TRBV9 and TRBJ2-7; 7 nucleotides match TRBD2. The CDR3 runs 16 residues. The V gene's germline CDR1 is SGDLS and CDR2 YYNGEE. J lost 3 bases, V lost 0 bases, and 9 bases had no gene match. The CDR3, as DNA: TGTGCCAGCAGCGTAGCTGAAGGGACTAAGTACTACGAGCAGTACTTC. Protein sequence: CASSVAEGTKYYEQYF.

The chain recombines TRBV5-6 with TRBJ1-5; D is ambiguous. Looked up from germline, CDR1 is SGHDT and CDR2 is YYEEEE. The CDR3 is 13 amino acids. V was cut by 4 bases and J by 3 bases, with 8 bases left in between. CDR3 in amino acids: CASSAGLNQPQHF. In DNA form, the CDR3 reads TGTGCCAGCAGCGCTGGGCTCAATCAGCCCCAGCATTTT.

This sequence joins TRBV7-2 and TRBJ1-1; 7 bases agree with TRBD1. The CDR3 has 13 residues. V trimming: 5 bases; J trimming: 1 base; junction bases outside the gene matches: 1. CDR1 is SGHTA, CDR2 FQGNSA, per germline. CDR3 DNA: TGTGCCAGCAGCCGACAGGGGAACACTGAAGCTTTCTTT. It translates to CASSRQGNTEAFF.

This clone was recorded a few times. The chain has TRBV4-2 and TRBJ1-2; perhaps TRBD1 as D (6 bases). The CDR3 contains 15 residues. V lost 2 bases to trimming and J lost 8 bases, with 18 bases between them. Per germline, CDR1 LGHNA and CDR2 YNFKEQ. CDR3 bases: TGTGCCAGCAGCCAATCAGCGACAGGTCTGGAAGGCTACACCTTC. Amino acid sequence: CASSQSATGLEGYTF.

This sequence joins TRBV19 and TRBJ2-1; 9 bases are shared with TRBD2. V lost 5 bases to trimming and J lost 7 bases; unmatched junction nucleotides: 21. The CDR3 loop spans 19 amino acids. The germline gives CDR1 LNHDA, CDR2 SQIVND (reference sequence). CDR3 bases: TGTGCCAGTAGTCAACGCTCTGCAATAGCGGGGGCGCGGGATAATGAGCAGTTCTTC. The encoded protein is CASSQRSAIAGARDNEQFF.

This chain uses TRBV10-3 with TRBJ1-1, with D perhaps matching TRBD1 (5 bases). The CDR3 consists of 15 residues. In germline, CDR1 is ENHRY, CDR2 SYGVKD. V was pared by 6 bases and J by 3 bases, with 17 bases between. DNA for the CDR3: TGTGCCATCAGCGAAGACCGAAAGACAGACACTGAAGCTTTCTTT. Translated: CAISEDRKTDTEAFF.

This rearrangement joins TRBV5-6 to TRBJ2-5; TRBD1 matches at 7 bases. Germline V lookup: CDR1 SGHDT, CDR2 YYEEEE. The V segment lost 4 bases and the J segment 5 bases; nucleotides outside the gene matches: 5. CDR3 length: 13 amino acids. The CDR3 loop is CASSRGGRETQYF. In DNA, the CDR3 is TGTGCCAGCAGCCGAGGGGGCAGGGAGACCCAGTACTTC.

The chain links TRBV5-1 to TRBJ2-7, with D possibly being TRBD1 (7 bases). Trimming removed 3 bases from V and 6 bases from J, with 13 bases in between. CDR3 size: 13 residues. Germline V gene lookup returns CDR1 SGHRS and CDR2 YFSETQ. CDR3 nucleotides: TGCGCCAGCAGCTCCGGGACAGCGGGCGAGCAGTACTTC. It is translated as CASSSGTAGEQYF.

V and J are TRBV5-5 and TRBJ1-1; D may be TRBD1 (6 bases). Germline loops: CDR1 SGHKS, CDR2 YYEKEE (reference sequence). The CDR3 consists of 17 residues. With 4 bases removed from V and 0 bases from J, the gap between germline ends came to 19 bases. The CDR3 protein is CASSPRQVGFMNTEAFF. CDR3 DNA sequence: TGTGCCAGCAGCCCACGACAGGTGGGATTCATGAACACTGAAGCTTTCTTT.

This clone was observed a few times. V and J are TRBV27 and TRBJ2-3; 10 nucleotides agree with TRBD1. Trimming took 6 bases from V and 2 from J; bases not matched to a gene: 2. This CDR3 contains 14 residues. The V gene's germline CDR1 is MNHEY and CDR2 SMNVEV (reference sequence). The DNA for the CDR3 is TGTGCCAGCAGGGGACAGGGGACCACAGATACGCAGTATTTT. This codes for CASRGQGTTDTQYF.

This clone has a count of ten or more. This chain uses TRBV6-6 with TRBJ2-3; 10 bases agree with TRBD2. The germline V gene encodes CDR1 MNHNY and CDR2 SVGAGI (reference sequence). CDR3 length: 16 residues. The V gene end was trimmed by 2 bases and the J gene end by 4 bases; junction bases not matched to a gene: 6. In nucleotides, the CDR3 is TGTGCCAGCAGTTACAATCTAGCGGGGGTGTCAGATACGCAGTATTTT. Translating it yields CASSYNLAGVSDTQYF.

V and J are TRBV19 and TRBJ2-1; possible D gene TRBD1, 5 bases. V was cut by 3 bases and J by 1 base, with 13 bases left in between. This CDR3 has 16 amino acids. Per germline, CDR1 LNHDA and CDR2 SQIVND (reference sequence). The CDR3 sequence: CASSIDSLYSYNEQFF. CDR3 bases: TGTGCCAGTAGTATTGACAGCTTATATTCCTACAATGAGCAGTTCTTC.

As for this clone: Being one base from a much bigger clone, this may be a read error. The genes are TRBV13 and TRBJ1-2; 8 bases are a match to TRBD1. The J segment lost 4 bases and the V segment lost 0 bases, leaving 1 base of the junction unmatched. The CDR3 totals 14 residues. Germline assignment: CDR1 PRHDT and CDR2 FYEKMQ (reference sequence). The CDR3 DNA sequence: TGTGCCAGCAGCTTAGGGGACAGGGCCTATGGCTACACCTTC. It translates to CASSLGDRAYGYTF.

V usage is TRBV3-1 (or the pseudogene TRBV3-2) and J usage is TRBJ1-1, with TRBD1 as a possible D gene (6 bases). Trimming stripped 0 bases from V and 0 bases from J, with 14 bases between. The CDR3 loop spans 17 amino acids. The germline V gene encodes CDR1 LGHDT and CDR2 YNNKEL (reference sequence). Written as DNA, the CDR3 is TGTGCCAGCAGCCAAGATTGGGGTGGGGGCATGAACACTGAAGCTTTCTTT. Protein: CASSQDWGGGMNTEAFF.

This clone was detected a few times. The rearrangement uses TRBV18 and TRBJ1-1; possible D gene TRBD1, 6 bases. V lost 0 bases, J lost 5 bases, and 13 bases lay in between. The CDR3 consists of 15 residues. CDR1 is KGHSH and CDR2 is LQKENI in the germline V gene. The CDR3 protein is CASSPPSGQRTEAFF. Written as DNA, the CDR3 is TGTGCCAGCTCACCACCGAGTGGACAGAGGACTGAAGCTTTCTTT.

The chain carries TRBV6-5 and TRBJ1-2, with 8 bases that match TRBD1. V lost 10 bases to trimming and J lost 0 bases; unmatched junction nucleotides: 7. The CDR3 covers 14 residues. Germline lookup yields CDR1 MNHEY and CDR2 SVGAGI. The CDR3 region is CATSTGASNYGYTF. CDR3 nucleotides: TGTGCCACCTCGACAGGGGCATCTAACTATGGCTACACCTTC.

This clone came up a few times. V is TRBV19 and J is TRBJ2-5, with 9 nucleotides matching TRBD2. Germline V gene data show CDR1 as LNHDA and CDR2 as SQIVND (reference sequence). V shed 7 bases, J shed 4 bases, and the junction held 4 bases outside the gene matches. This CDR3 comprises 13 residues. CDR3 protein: CASIGTSRETQYF. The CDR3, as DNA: TGTGCCAGTATCGGGACTAGCCGAGAGACCCAGTACTTC.